These 16 T cell receptor beta chains originate from one sample sequenced in a study of long-term antiretroviral therapy in people with HIV. The run of the v3.0 immunoSEQ assay was at survey level. Using immunoSEQ multiplex PCR, the repertoire was profiled, and TCRdb retains in-frame clones only, with some absent. The data hold tens of thousands of clones, with around 90% observed a single time. The sequenced sample was unsorted PBMCs, obtained around 5 years after starting antiretroviral therapy. The receptor set was obtained from a middle-aged woman with HIV.

The V and J genes are TRBV7-8 and TRBJ2-7; a weak D match, TRBD1 (5 bases). CDR1 is SGHVS, CDR2 FQNEAQ, per germline. The V end was cut by 5 bases, the J end by 2 bases, with 13 bases between. The CDR3 length is 14 residues. CDR3 residues: CASSPQETAYEQYF. The DNA of the CDR3 is TGTGCCAGCAGCCCTCAAGAGACAGCCTACGAGCAGTACTTC.

The CDR3 sequence is CASKRGQETQYF. The CDR3 coding sequence is TGTGCCAGCAAACGGGGGCAAGAGACCCAGTACTTC. The chain has TRBV27 and TRBJ2-5, with TRBD2 as a possible D gene (6 bases). V was cut by 7 bases and J by 2 bases, with 8 bases left in between. From germline, CDR1 is MNHEY and CDR2 SMNVEV (reference sequence). The CDR3 totals 12 residues.

The rearrangement uses TRBV11-2 and TRBJ1-2; no definite D call. V was trimmed by 1 base and J by 6 bases, leaving 15 bases between them. Germline V CDR1 and CDR2: SGHAT, FQNNGV. CDR3 length: 15 amino acids. The CDR3 protein is CASSLGAESINGYTF. The CDR3 DNA reads as TGTGCCAGCAGCTTAGGGGCAGAAAGCATTAATGGCTACACCTTC.

The rearrangement joins TRBV15 to TRBJ2-7, with TRBD1 as a possible D gene (6 bases). Germline CDR1 LNHNV, CDR2 YYDKDF (reference sequence). This CDR3 is 15 amino acids long. Trimming stripped 1 base from V and 6 bases from J, with 16 bases between. The CDR3 reads CATSRVTQGMREQYF. In DNA form, the CDR3 reads TGTGCCACCAGCAGAGTGACACAGGGTATGCGCGAGCAGTACTTC.

The rearrangement uses TRBV10-2 and TRBJ1-5; no firm D call. Trimming took off 1 base at V and 0 bases at J, with 7 bases between the two ends. The germline CDR1 and CDR2 sequences are WSHSY and SAAADI. The CDR3 covers 15 residues. The CDR3 reads CASSEWSTSNQPQHF. CDR3 bases: TGCGCCAGCAGTGAGTGGTCCACTAGCAATCAGCCCCAGCATTTT.

The rearrangement joins TRBV5-6 to TRBJ2-1; 7 bases fit TRBD1. The junction had 7 bases not matched to a gene; V was cut back by 0 bases and J by 10 bases. Germline V lookup: CDR1 SGHDT, CDR2 YYEEEE. The CDR3 totals 14 residues. The CDR3 reads CASSLGDFRGEQFF. The CDR3 DNA is TGTGCCAGCAGCTTGGGGGATTTCAGGGGGGAGCAGTTCTTC.

The chain combines TRBV11-1 with TRBJ2-7, with TRBD1 matching over 7 bases. The CDR3 runs to 13 residues. CDR1 and CDR2 from the germline V gene are SGHAT and FQDESV (reference sequence). The trim removed 7 bases at V and 6 bases at J, leaving 9 bases unmatched. The CDR3 here is CASTKDRMIEQYF. The CDR3 DNA is TGTGCCAGCACCAAGGACAGGATGATCGAGCAGTACTTC.

J is TRBJ2-2 and V is TRBV27, with no clear D. CDR1 and CDR2 (germline): MNHEY, SMNVEV (reference sequence). The V end lost 5 bases, the J end lost 0 bases, and 13 bases lay between the germline ends. The CDR3 loop spans 16 amino acids. For the CDR3, the DNA is TGTGCCAGCAGTCCCCAGACACACGCGAACACCGGGGAGCTGTTTTTT. This codes for CASSPQTHANTGELFF.

J is TRBJ2-7 and V is TRBV14; the D is unclear. V shed 4 bases and J shed 6 bases, with 10 bases lying between them. Germline CDR1 and CDR2: SGHDN and FVKESK. The CDR3 runs to 12 residues. This chain's CDR3 is CASSPSKIEQYF. The DNA for the CDR3 is TGTGCCAGCAGCCCTTCAAAAATCGAGCAGTACTTC.

The chain combines TRBV6-1 with TRBJ2-7; D may be TRBD1 (6 bases). CDR3 length equals 15 residues. Germline loops: CDR1 MNHNS, CDR2 SASEGT. The V gene lost 3 bases and the J gene lost 2 bases, with 14 bases spanning the gap. CDR3 sequence: CASSDVGTPPYEQYF. DNA for the CDR3: TGTGCCAGCAGTGACGTAGGGACACCTCCCTACGAGCAGTACTTC.

The rearrangement uses TRBV21-1 and TRBJ2-7. TRBV21-1 has pseudogene status. The CDR3 sequence is 15 residues long. CDR3 bases: TGTGCCAGCAGACAAGGGGGGTTGGGCAAGGACGAGCAGTACTTC. It codes for CASRQGGLGKDEQYF.

This clone came up once. The V gene is TRBV5-1, the J gene TRBJ2-1, with 13 nucleotides matching TRBD2. Germline CDR1 and CDR2: SGHRS and YFSETQ. V shed 4 bases, J shed 6 bases, and the junction held 4 bases outside the gene matches. This CDR3 is built from 15 residues. The CDR3 DNA is TGCGCCAGCAGCCCCCGGACTAGCGGGGGCAATGAGCAGTTCTTC. This gives the protein CASSPRTSGGNEQFF.

The V and J genes are TRBV19 and TRBJ1-1; no clear D gene. The V and J ends lost 1 base and 1 base respectively, with 10 bases between them. Germline CDR1 reads LNHDA; CDR2 reads SQIVND (reference sequence). CDR3 size: 15 residues. DNA for the CDR3: TGTGCCAGTAGTATAGCTGCACCCCAGAACACTGAAGCTTTCTTT. Its translation is CASSIAAPQNTEAFF.

V usage is TRBV5-5 and J usage is TRBJ2-1; the D gene is possibly TRBD1 (5 bases). This CDR3 region has 16 residues. Trimming removed 4 bases from V and 0 bases from J, with 14 bases in between. Germline-derived CDR1 and CDR2 are SGHKS and YYEKEE (reference sequence). The CDR3 region is CASSRFSGPSYNEQFF. The CDR3 nucleotides read TGTGCCAGCAGCCGCTTTTCAGGGCCCTCCTACAATGAGCAGTTCTTC.

This rearrangement joins TRBV5-1 to TRBJ1-1; TRBD1 matches at 8 bases. V lost 2 bases to trimming and J lost 4 bases; unmatched junction nucleotides: 4. Germline assignment: CDR1 SGHRS and CDR2 YFSETQ. The CDR3 is made up of 14 amino acids. CDR3 in DNA: TGCGCCAGCAGCTTAAACAGGGGGGTCACTGAAGCTTTCTTT. Its protein product is CASSLNRGVTEAFF.

CDR3 residues: CASSQEDSVNTEAFF. CDR3 bases: TGTGCCAGCAGCCAAGAAGATTCGGTGAACACTGAAGCTTTCTTT. This chain uses TRBV4-2 with TRBJ1-1; unclear D gene. Germline V gene data show CDR1 as LGHNA and CDR2 as YNFKEQ. The CDR3 is 15 residues long. The V and J ends lost 0 bases and 0 bases respectively, with 8 bases between them.